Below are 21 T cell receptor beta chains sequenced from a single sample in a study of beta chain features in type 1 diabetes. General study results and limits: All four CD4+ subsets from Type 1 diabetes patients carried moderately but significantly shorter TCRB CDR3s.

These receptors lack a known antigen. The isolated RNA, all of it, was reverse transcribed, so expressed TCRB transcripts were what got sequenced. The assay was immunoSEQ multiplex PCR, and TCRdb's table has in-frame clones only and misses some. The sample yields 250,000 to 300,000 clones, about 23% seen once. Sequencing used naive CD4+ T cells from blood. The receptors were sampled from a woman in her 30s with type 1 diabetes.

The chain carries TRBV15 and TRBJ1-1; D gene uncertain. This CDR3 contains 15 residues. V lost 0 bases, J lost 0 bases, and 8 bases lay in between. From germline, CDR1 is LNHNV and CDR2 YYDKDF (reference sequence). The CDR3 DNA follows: TGTGCCACCAGCAGAGAGGGAGCCTTGAACACTGAAGCTTTCTTT. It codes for CATSREGALNTEAFF.

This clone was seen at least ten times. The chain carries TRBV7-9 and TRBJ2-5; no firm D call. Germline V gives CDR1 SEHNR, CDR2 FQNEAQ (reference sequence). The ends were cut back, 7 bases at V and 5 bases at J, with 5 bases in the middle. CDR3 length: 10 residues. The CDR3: CASTQETQYF. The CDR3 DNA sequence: TGTGCCAGCACTCAGGAGACCCAGTACTTC.

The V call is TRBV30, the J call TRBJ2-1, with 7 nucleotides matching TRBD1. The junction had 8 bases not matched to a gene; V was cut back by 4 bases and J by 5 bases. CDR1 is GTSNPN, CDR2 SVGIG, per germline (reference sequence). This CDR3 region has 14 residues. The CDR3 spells CAWMGTGDNNEQFF. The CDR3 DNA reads TGTGCCTGGATGGGTACAGGGGACAACAATGAGCAGTTCTTC.

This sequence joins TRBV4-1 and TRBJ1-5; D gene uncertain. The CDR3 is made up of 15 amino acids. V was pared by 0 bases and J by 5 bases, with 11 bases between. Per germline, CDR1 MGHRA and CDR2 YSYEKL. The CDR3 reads CASSQDRTLYQPQHF. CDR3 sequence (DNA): TGCGCCAGCAGCCAAGATAGGACTTTATATCAGCCCCAGCATTTT.

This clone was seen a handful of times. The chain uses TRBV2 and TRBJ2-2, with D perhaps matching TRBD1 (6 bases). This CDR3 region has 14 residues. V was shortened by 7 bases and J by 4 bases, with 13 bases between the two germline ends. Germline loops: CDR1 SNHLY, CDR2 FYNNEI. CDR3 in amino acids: CASIRGSITGELFF. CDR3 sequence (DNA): TGTGCCAGCATCAGGGGTTCTATCACCGGGGAGCTGTTTTTT.

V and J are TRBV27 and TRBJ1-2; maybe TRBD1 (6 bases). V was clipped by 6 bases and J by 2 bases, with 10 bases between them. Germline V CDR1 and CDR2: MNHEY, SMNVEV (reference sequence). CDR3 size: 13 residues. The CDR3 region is CASSKTGNYGYTF. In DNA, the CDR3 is TGTGCCAGCAGCAAAACAGGGAACTATGGCTACACCTTC.

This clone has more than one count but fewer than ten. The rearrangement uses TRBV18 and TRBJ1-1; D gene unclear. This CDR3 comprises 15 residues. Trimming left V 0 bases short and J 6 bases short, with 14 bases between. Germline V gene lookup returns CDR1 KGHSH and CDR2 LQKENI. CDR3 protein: CASSPPMGSGAEAFF. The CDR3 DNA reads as TGTGCCAGCTCACCACCAATGGGGAGCGGCGCTGAAGCTTTCTTT.

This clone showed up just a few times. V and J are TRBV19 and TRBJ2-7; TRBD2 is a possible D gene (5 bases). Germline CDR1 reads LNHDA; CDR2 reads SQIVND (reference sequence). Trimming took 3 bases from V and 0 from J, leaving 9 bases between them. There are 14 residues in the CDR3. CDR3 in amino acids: CASSMAGDSYEQYF. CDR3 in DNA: TGTGCCAGTAGTATGGCGGGCGACTCCTACGAGCAGTACTTC. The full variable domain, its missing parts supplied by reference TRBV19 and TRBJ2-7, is DGGITQSPKYLFRKEGQNVTLSCEQNLNHDAMYWYRQDPGQGLRLIYYSQIVNDFQKGDIAEGYSVSREKKESFPLTVTSAQKNPTAFYLCASSMAGDSYEQYFGPGTRLTVT.

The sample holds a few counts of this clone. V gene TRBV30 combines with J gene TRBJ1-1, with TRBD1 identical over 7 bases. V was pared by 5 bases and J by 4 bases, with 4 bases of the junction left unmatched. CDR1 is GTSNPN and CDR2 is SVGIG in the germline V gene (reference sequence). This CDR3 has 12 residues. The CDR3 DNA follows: TGTGCCTGGGGACAGGCGTTCACTGAAGCTTTCTTT. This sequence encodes CAWGQAFTEAFF.

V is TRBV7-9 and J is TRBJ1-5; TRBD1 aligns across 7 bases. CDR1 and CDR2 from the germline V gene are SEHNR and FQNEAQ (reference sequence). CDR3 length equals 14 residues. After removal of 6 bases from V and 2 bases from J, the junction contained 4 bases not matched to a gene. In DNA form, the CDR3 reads TGTGCCAGCAGTTTCGGACAGGGCAATCAGCCCCAGCATTTT. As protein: CASSFGQGNQPQHF.

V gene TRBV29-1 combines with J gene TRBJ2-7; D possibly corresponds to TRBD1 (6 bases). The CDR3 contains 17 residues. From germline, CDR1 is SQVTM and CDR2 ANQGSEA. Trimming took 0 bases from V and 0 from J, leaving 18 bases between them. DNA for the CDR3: TGCAGCGTTGAAGAACCTAGACCGGACAGTAGCTCCTACGAGCAGTACTTC. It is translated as CSVEEPRPDSSSYEQYF.

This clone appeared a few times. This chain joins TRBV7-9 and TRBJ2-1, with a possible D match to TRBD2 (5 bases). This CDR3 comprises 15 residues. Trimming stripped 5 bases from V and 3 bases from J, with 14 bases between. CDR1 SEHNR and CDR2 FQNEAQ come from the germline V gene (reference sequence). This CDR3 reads CASSPISARYNEQFF. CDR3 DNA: TGTGCCAGCAGCCCGATTAGCGCCCGCTACAATGAGCAGTTCTTC. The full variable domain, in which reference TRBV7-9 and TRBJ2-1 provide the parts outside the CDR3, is DTGVSQNPRHKITKRGQNVTFRCDPISEHNRLYWYRQTLGQGPEFLTYFQNEAQLEKSRLLSDRFSAERPKGSFSTLEIQRTEQGDSAMYLCASSPISARYNEQFFGPGTRLTVL.

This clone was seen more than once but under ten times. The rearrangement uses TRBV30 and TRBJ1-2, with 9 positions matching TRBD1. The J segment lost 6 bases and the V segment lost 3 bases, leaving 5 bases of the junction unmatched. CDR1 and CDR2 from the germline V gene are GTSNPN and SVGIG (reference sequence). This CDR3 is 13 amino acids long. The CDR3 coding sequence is TGTGCCTGGAGGACAGGGGGGACCCATGGCTACACCTTC. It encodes CAWRTGGTHGYTF.

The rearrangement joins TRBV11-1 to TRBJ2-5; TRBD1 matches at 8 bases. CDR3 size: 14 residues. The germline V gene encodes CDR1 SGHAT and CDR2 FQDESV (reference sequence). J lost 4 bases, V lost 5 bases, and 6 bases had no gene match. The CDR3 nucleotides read TGTGCCAGCAGCGCGGACAGGGTCACAGAGACCCAGTACTTC. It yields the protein CASSADRVTETQYF.

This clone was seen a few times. CDR3 in amino acids: CASSTDIENGYTF. CDR3 coding DNA: TGTGCCAGCAGTACAGACATCGAGAATGGCTACACCTTC. The chain has TRBV6-5 and TRBJ1-2, with no clear D. The V gene's germline CDR1 is MNHEY and CDR2 SVGAGI. Trimming took off 5 bases at V and 6 bases at J, with 13 bases between the two ends. The CDR3 runs 13 residues.

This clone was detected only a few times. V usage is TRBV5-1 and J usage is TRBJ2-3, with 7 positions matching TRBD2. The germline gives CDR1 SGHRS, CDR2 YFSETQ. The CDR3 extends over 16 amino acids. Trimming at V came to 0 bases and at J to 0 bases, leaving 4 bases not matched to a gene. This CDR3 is CASSLELGGSTDTQYF. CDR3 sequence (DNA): TGCGCCAGCAGCTTGGAGCTCGGGGGGAGCACAGATACGCAGTATTTT.

This CDR3 reads CASSPGTENTEAFF. Here the CDR3 DNA reads TGTGCCAGCAGCCCCGGGACAGAGAACACTGAAGCTTTCTTT. The genes are TRBV11-2 and TRBJ1-1; 7 nucleotides agree with TRBD1. This CDR3 contains 14 residues. With 5 bases clipped from V and 1 base from J, the junction kept 4 bases outside the gene matches. CDR1 is SGHAT, CDR2 FQNNGV, per germline. The full variable domain, in which reference TRBV11-2 and TRBJ1-1 provide the parts outside the CDR3, is EAGVAQSPRYKIIEKRQSVAFWCNPISGHATLYWYQQILGQGPKLLIQFQNNGVVDDSQLPKDRFSAERLKGVDSTLKIQPAKLEDSAVYLCASSPGTENTEAFFGQGTRLTVV.

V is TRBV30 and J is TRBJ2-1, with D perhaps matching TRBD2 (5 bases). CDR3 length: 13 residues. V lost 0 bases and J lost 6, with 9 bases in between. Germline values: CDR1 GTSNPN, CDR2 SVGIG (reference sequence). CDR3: CAWSVGLPNEQFF. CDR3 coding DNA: TGTGCCTGGAGTGTTGGACTTCCCAATGAGCAGTTCTTC.

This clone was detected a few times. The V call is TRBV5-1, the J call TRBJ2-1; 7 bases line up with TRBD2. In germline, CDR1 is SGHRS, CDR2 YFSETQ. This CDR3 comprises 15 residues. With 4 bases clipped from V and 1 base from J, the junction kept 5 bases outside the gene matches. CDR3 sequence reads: CASSTVGGSYNEQFF. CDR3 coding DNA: TGCGCCAGCAGCACCGTCGGGGGGTCCTACAATGAGCAGTTCTTC.

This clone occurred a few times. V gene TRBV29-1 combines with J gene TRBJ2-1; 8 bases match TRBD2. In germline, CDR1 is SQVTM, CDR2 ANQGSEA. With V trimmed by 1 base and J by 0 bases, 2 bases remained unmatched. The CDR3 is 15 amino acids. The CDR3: CSVEGGTSSYNEQFF. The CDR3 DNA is TGCAGCGTTGAAGGGGGGACTAGCTCCTACAATGAGCAGTTCTTC.

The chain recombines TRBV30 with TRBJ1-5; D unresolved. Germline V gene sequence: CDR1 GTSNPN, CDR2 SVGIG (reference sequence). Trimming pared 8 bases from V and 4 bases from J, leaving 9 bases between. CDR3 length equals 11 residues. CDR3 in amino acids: CAAGWNQPQHF. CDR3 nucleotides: TGTGCCGCCGGTTGGAATCAGCCCCAGCATTTT.